This TCR beta chain was documented in a study of regulatory T cells. Primers: 52 TRBV forward and 13 TRBJ reverse. The table came from immunoSEQ multiplex PCR; TCRdb's copy has only in-frame clones and leaves some out. The table has 21,000 or so clones, 93% seen once; the top ten hold roughly 4%. Germline V CDR1 and CDR2: MDHEN, SYDVKM. The ends lost 2 bases at V and 6 bases at J; junction bases unmatched: 13. This CDR3 is built from 16 residues. Notes on the study in general: In patients, unique TRB V-J pairs were restricted and V/J usage skewed, especially in Tregs.

With regard to this clone: Its antigen is not known.

The genes are TRBV28 and TRBJ2-7; 7 bases agree with TRBD2. Sequenced: CD8+ T cells sorted from blood. The clonotype originates from a child aged 2 to 10 with CD3G deficiency. The CDR3 coding sequence is TGTGCCAGCAGTTTAGGGTGGGGCGGGAGATCCGTCGAGCAGTACTTC. Translating it yields CASSLGWGGRSVEQYF.